This TCR beta chain originates from a study of cytomegalovirus exposure and HLA in healthy donors. Study outcomes and limitations: Later analysis identified around 15,000 TCR beta sequences associated with HLA alleles, using a false discovery rate threshold of 0.05. TCR beta V segments were, for the most part, productive about 87% or about 30% of the time in an earlier analysis. In a later analysis, TCR beta V- and J-gene trimming was associated with a missense DCLRE1C variant.

The PCR contained 60 Vbeta and 13 Jbeta primers. Clones were read by immunoSEQ multiplex PCR, and TCRdb kept only the in-frame ones, dropping some. Altogether 110,000 or so clones are present, 76% being singletons, with the ten largest covering more than 6.5%. V shed 3 bases and J 1 base; nucleotides not matched to a gene: 2. Looked up from germline, CDR1 is KGHSH and CDR2 is LQKENI. The CDR3 length is 15 residues. Notes on this clone: No antigen is known for it.

Nominal health characterized the donors when sampled, though unrecorded immune exposures were likely. Sequenced material: PBMCs. This chain links TRBV18 with TRBJ1-4; 7 nucleotides agree with TRBD1. The sequence derives from a man aged 40-50 years in good health and CMV-seropositive. The CDR3 reads CASSPRQGTNEKLFF. The CDR3 bases are TGTGCCAGCTCACCTCGACAGGGAACTAATGAAAAACTGTTTTTT. The whole variable domain, filled in from reference TRBV18 and TRBJ1-4, reads NAGVMQNPRHLVRRRGQEARLRCSPMKGHSHVYWYRQLPEEGLKFMVYLQKENIIDESGMPKERFSAEFPKEGPSILRIQQVVRGDSAAYFCASSPRQGTNEKLFFGSGTQLSVL.